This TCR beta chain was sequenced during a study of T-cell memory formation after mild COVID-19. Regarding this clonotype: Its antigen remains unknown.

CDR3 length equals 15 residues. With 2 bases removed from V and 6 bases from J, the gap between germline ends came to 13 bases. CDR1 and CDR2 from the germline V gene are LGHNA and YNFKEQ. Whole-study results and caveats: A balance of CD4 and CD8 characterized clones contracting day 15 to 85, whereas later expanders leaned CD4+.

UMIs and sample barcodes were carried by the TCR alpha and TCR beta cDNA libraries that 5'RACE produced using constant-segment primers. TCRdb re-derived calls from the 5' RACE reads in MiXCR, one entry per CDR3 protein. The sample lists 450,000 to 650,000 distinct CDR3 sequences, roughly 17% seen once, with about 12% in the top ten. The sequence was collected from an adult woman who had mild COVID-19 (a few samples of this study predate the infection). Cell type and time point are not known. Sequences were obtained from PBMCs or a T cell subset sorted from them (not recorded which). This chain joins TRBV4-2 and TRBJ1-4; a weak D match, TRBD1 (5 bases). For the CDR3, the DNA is TGTGCCAGCAGCCAAACCGGGCAGGGTTATGAAAAACTGTTTTTT. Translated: CASSQTGQGYEKLFF.